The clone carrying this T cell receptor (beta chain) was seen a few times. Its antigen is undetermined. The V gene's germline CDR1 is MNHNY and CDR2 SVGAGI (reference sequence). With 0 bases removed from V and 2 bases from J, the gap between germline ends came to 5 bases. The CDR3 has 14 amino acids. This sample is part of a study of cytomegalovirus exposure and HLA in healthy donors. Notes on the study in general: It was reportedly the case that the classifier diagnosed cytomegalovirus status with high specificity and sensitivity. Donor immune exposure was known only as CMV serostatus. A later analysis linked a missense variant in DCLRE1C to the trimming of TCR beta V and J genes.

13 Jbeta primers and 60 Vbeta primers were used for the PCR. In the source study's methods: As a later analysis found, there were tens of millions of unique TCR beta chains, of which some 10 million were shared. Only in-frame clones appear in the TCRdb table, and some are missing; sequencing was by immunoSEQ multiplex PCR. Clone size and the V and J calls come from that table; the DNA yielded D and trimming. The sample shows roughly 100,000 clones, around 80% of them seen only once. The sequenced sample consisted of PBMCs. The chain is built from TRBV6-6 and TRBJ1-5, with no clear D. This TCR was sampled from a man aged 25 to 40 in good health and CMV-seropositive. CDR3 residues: CASSYSSGNQPQHF. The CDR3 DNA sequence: TGTGCCAGCAGTTACTCGAGTGGCAATCAGCCCCAGCATTTT.